These 4 T cell receptor beta chains share one sample of origin, sequenced in a study of shared clonotypes between healthy human individuals. Some clones are missing from TCRdb's copy, which holds only in-frame ones; the method was immunoSEQ multiplex PCR. The profile shows more than 1,200,000 clones, approximately 98.5% of them singletons. The sample consisted of naive CD4+ T cells sorted from blood. Subset defined: CD45RA+ positively selected. These receptors were collected from a man aged 25-45 years in good health.

The chain is built from TRBV5-1 and TRBJ2-2; 9 bases agree with TRBD2. Germline V gene lookup returns CDR1 SGHRS and CDR2 YFSETQ. The CDR3 runs 18 residues. J lost 1 base, V lost 0 bases, and 7 bases had no gene match. The CDR3 spells CASSLAPSGGLNTGELFF. CDR3 DNA: TGCGCCAGCAGCTTGGCCCCCAGCGGGGGGCTGAACACCGGGGAGCTGTTTTTT. Full variable domain (outside the CDR3, taken from reference TRBV5-1 and TRBJ2-2): KAGVTQTPRYLIKTRGQQVTLSCSPISGHRSVSWYQQTPGQGLQFLFEYFSETQRNKGNFPGRFSGRQFSNSRSEMNVSTLELGDSALYLCASSLAPSGGLNTGELFFGEGSRLTVL.

This clone appeared a single time. Other DNA sequences within the sample encode an identical CDR3. The V call is TRBV5-1, the J call TRBJ2-7; no firm D call. Germline CDR1 reads SGHRS; CDR2 reads YFSETQ. The CDR3 sequence is 13 residues long. Trimming cost V 1 base and J 1 base, with 6 bases left between them. In nucleotides, the CDR3 is TGCGCCAGCAGCTTGACGCTGTCCTACGAGCAGTACTTC. Protein product: CASSLTLSYEQYF.

This rearrangement joins TRBV6-1 to TRBJ1-2; tentatively, D is TRBD1 (6 bases). CDR3 length: 13 amino acids. Germline CDR1 is MNHNS and CDR2 is SASEGT. Trimming cost V 6 bases and J 4 bases, with 12 bases left between them. CDR3 DNA: TGTGCCAGCAGCCACGGACAGCTCTATGGCTACACCTTC. Its translation is CASSHGQLYGYTF.

V gene TRBV4-3 combines with J gene TRBJ1-3; D remains ambiguous. V was clipped by 1 base and J by 4 bases, with 5 bases between them. The CDR3 covers 13 residues. CDR1 and CDR2 from the germline V gene are LGHNA and YSLEER. In DNA form, the CDR3 reads TGCGCCAGCAGCCAAGTGAGAGGAAACACCATATATTTT. Protein product: CASSQVRGNTIYF.